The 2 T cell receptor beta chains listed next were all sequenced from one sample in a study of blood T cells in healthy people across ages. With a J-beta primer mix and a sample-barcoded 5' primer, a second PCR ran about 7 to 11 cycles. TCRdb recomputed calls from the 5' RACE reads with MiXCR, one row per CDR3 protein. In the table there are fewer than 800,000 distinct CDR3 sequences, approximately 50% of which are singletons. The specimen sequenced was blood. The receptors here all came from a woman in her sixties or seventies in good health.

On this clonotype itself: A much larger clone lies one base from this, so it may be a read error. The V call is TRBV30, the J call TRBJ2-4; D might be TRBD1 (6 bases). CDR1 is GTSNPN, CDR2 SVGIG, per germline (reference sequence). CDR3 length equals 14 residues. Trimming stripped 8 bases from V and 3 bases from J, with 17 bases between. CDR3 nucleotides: TGTGCCCGCTCTGGGGGCGTAGGCAAAAACATTCAGTACTTC. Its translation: CARSGGVGKNIQYF.

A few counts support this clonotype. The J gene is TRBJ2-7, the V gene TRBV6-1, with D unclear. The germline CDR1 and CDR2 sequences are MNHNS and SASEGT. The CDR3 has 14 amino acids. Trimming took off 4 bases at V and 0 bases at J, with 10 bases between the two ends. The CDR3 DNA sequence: TGTGCCAGCAGTGTCAATCTCGACTCCTACGAGCAGTACTTC. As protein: CASSVNLDSYEQYF.